Below are 27 T cell receptor beta chains sequenced from a single sample in a study of T cell responses to AZD1222 COVID-19 vaccine. Only in-frame clones appear in the TCRdb table, and some are missing; sequencing was by immunoSEQ multiplex PCR. This table holds about 130,000 clones, roughly 88% found once. The sequenced sample was peripheral blood, obtained on day 0 of AZD1222 vaccination. These receptors all come from an adult in good health.

The V call is TRBV19, the J call TRBJ2-5; D gene uncertain. CDR1 is LNHDA, CDR2 SQIVND, per germline (reference sequence). The germline V and J ends were trimmed by 5 bases and 1 base, with 14 bases remaining between them. The length of the CDR3 is 15 residues. The DNA of the CDR3 is TGTGCCAGTAGTCCCCTTCGACAAGTCCAAGAGACCCAGTACTTC. Residues: CASSPLRQVQETQYF.

The chain combines TRBV10-3 with TRBJ2-5, with D maybe TRBD2 (6 bases). This CDR3 has 14 residues. CDR1 ENHRY and CDR2 SYGVKD come from the germline V gene. V dropped 3 bases and J dropped 1 base, with 9 bases sitting between them. The CDR3 spells CAISDRGTQETQYF. The CDR3 DNA reads TGTGCCATCAGTGATCGGGGGACCCAAGAGACCCAGTACTTC.

This chain joins TRBV18 and TRBJ2-5, with D perhaps TRBD1 (6 bases). Trimming took off 6 bases at V and 2 bases at J, with 16 bases between the two ends. The CDR3 totals 15 residues. Looked up from germline, CDR1 is KGHSH and CDR2 is LQKENI. The CDR3 here is CASSQGLSFQETQYF. DNA for the CDR3: TGTGCCAGCTCCCAGGGGTTGTCATTTCAAGAGACCCAGTACTTC.

This rearrangement joins TRBV19 to TRBJ2-6, with TRBD1 as a possible D gene (6 bases). CDR1 and CDR2 (germline): LNHDA, SQIVND (reference sequence). The CDR3 totals 18 residues. Trimming shortened V by 3 bases and J by 0 bases, and 15 bases separated the two germline ends. As DNA, the CDR3 is TGTGCCAGTAGTATGAATGATTGGGACACCTCTGGGGCCAACGTCCTGACTTTC. Amino acids: CASSMNDWDTSGANVLTF.

The chain employs TRBV5-1 and TRBJ2-7; 7 positions match TRBD2. Germline CDR1 SGHRS, CDR2 YFSETQ. J gave up 1 base and V 2 bases, and 6 bases lay outside the gene matches. This CDR3 has 15 amino acids. The CDR3 DNA is TGCGCCAGCAGCTTCACGCAGGGAGGGTCCTACGAGCAGTACTTC. It codes for CASSFTQGGSYEQYF.

The chain uses TRBV5-4 and TRBJ1-2, with no clear D. Germline V gene lookup returns CDR1 SGHNT and CDR2 YYREEE (reference sequence). The CDR3 sequence is 13 residues long. The ends were cut back, 3 bases at V and 2 bases at J, with 8 bases in the middle. This CDR3 reads CASSSDINYGYTF. The CDR3 DNA follows: TGTGCCAGCAGCTCTGACATAAACTATGGCTACACCTTC.

The count of this clone is one. At the DNA level, this CDR3 is encoded by other sequences in the same sample as well. The genes are TRBV5-1 and TRBJ2-7; the D gene is possibly TRBD2 (7 bases). V was clipped by 0 bases and J by 2 bases, with 12 bases between them. This CDR3 has 15 residues. CDR1 and CDR2 (germline): SGHRS, YFSETQ. CDR3 sequence reads: CASSLGGGGAYEQYF. The CDR3 coding sequence is TGCGCCAGCAGCTTGGGGGGGGGCGGGGCCTACGAGCAGTACTTC.

V and J are TRBV12-3 or TRBV12-4 and TRBJ2-1; D uncertain. Trimming left V 4 bases short and J 4 bases short, with 5 bases between. The CDR3 loop spans 12 amino acids. CDR3 amino acids: CASSSPYNEQFF. The CDR3 DNA sequence: TGTGCCAGCAGTTCCCCGTACAATGAGCAGTTCTTC.

The chain recombines TRBV29-1 with TRBJ1-1; tentatively, D is TRBD1 (5 bases). The CDR3 is 15 amino acids. V lost 4 bases, J lost 0 bases, and 15 bases lay in between. CDR1 and CDR2 (germline): SQVTM, ANQGSEA. In nucleotides, the CDR3 is TGCAGCGTTGGAGGAGGGTGGACACTGAACACTGAAGCTTTCTTT. Protein: CSVGGGWTLNTEAFF.

The chain links TRBV21-1 to TRBJ2-3; the listed D gene, TRBD2, was not tested against the DNA. TRBV21-1 is annotated as a pseudogene. This CDR3 has 14 residues. This CDR3 is CASSKVGGADTQYF. The CDR3 DNA follows: TGTGCCAGCAGCAAGGTCGGCGGGGCAGATACGCAGTATTTT.

The chain is built from TRBV3-1 (or the pseudogene TRBV3-2) and TRBJ1-1, with D maybe TRBD1 (6 bases). From germline, CDR1 is LGHDT and CDR2 YNNKEL (reference sequence). V shed 2 bases and J shed 0 bases, with 16 bases lying between them. The CDR3 runs to 17 residues. The CDR3 sequence is CASSQIKGGRMNTEAFF. The CDR3 DNA sequence: TGTGCCAGCAGCCAAATAAAGGGGGGCCGCATGAACACTGAAGCTTTCTTT.

A remark on this clone: Other DNA sequences in this sample translate to the same CDR3. For the CDR3, the DNA is TGTGCCAGCAGCGTAGAGGGAAGCAATCAGCCCCAGCATTTT. It is translated as CASSVEGSNQPQHF. The gene calls are TRBV9 and TRBJ1-5; D gene ambiguous. The germline V gene encodes CDR1 SGDLS and CDR2 YYNGEE. This CDR3 contains 14 residues. The ends were cut back, 0 bases at V and 1 base at J, with 5 bases in the middle.

The chain employs TRBV5-8 and TRBJ2-7; 8 nucleotides align to TRBD1. V dropped 2 bases and J dropped 7; count of bases not matched to a gene: 11. CDR1 SGHTS and CDR2 YDEGEE come from the germline V gene. This CDR3 contains 15 residues. This CDR3 reads CASSFDARGPGEQYF. The CDR3 coding sequence is TGTGCCAGCAGCTTCGATGCCAGGGGGCCTGGAGAGCAGTACTTC.

The rearrangement uses TRBV27 and TRBJ2-7; TRBD1 might be the D (5 bases). V shed 3 bases and J shed 3 bases, with 12 bases lying between them. The CDR3 extends over 14 amino acids. Germline V gene lookup returns CDR1 MNHEY and CDR2 SMNVEV (reference sequence). Here the CDR3 DNA reads TGTGCCAGCAGTTTCGACCCAGGGTACTACGAGCAGTACTTC. Amino acid sequence: CASSFDPGYYEQYF.

The chain carries TRBV24-1 and TRBJ2-1; D not certain. This CDR3 is built from 16 residues. Trimming cost V 6 bases and J 5 bases, with 19 bases left between them. Germline-derived CDR1 and CDR2 are KGHDR and SFDVKD. The CDR3 region is CATSPTGGPTHNEQFF. CDR3 bases: TGTGCCACCAGTCCAACGGGCGGCCCAACACACAATGAGCAGTTCTTC.

The CDR3 coding sequence is TGTGCCAGCAGTTACTCGGCGGGGGAGACAGATACGCAGTATTTT. Its translation is CASSYSAGETDTQYF. The J gene is TRBJ2-3, the V gene TRBV6-5; 7 bases fit TRBD2. Germline V gene lookup returns CDR1 MNHEY and CDR2 SVGAGI. V was pared by 0 bases and J by 3 bases, with 3 bases of the junction left unmatched. The CDR3 sequence is 15 residues long.

V is TRBV7-8 and J is TRBJ2-7; TRBD1 agrees at 9 bases. This CDR3 spans 17 amino acids. Unmatched junction bases numbered 7, after V lost 1 base and J lost 0 bases. CDR1 and CDR2 (germline): SGHVS, FQNEAQ. CDR3 bases: TGTGCCAGCAGCTTAGTGACAGGGGGTCCCGTCTCCTACGAGCAGTACTTC. As protein: CASSLVTGGPVSYEQYF.

The V and J genes are TRBV7-9 and TRBJ1-6, with D perhaps TRBD1 (5 bases). Trimming took 2 bases from V and 9 from J, leaving 8 bases between them. The V gene's germline CDR1 is SEHNR and CDR2 FQNEAQ (reference sequence). The CDR3 has 13 residues. CDR3 protein: CASSLTDSSPLHF. The CDR3 DNA reads as TGTGCCAGCAGCTTAACAGACAGTTCACCCCTCCACTTT.

Here the CDR3 reads CATSDRQTGEQFF. The DNA for the CDR3 is TGTGCCACCAGTGACCGGCAGACTGGTGAGCAGTTCTTC. The gene calls are TRBV24-1 and TRBJ2-1, with no clear D. The CDR3 is 13 amino acids. Trimming pared 4 bases from V and 9 bases from J, leaving 12 bases between. Germline CDR1 KGHDR, CDR2 SFDVKD.

The chain uses TRBV29-1 and TRBJ1-5, with D uncertain. With 7 bases removed from V and 1 base from J, the gap between germline ends came to 11 bases. There are 13 residues in the CDR3. CDR1 is SQVTM, CDR2 ANQGSEA, per germline. CDR3 nucleotide sequence: TGCAGCGCCACGACGGGGAGCAATCAGCCCCAGCATTTT. This encodes CSATTGSNQPQHF.

This chain links TRBV27 with TRBJ2-1; 12 positions agree with TRBD2. Germline V gene data show CDR1 as MNHEY and CDR2 as SMNVEV (reference sequence). This CDR3 spans 17 amino acids. V shed 4 bases and J 9 bases; nucleotides not matched to a gene: 13. CDR3 residues: CASSYASGRAGEVEQFF. In DNA form, the CDR3 reads TGTGCCAGCAGTTACGCTAGCGGGAGGGCCGGGGAGGTTGAGCAGTTCTTC.

J is TRBJ2-2 and V is TRBV4-3, with unresolved D. CDR3 length equals 12 residues. Germline CDR1 LGHNA, CDR2 YSLEER. Trimming took off 0 bases at V and 4 bases at J, with 0 bases between the two ends. The CDR3 coding sequence is TGCGCCAGCAGCCAAGACACCGGGGAGCTGTTTTTT. Protein product: CASSQDTGELFF.

The J gene is TRBJ2-3, the V gene TRBV7-8, with D uncertain. V was cut by 5 bases and J by 0 bases, with 9 bases left in between. The germline V gene has CDR1 SGHVS and CDR2 FQNEAQ. CDR3 length: 14 residues. The CDR3, as DNA: TGTGCCAGCAGCCCCCCAGCTAGCACAGATACGCAGTATTTT. This encodes CASSPPASTDTQYF. The full variable domain, completed using reference TRBV7-8 and TRBJ2-3, is GAGVSQSPRYKVAKRGQDVALRCDPISGHVSLFWYQQALGQGPEFLTYFQNEAQLDKSGLPSDRFFAERPEGSVSTLKIQRTQQEDSAVYLCASSPPASTDTQYFGPGTRLTVL.

This sequence joins TRBV20-1 and TRBJ2-7; D ambiguous. The germline V and J ends were trimmed by 0 bases and 3 bases, with 3 bases remaining between them. The CDR3 spans 11 residues. Germline CDR1 DFQATT, CDR2 SNEGSKA (reference sequence). In DNA, the CDR3 is TGCAGTGCTAGAGATGTCTACGAGCAGTACTTC. Protein sequence: CSARDVYEQYF.

The chain uses TRBV5-5 and TRBJ2-7; D unclear. CDR1 is SGHKS and CDR2 is YYEKEE in the germline V gene (reference sequence). The ends were cut back, 1 base at V and 3 bases at J, with 14 bases in the middle. The CDR3 is 15 amino acids. The CDR3 DNA reads as TGTGCCAGCAGCTTGAGGGCAGCCACCCTCTACGAGCAGTACTTC. The encoded protein is CASSLRAATLYEQYF.

This clone has just a few counts. The rearrangement uses TRBV30 and TRBJ1-2; tentative D call: TRBD1 (5 bases). The CDR3 loop spans 13 amino acids. The V and J ends lost 4 bases and 4 bases respectively, with 13 bases between them. The germline CDR1 and CDR2 sequences are GTSNPN and SVGIG (reference sequence). The CDR3 loop is CAWNGEGSYGYTF. In DNA form, the CDR3 reads TGTGCCTGGAATGGGGAGGGGTCCTATGGCTACACCTTC.

This clone occurred once. The chain combines TRBV7-6 with TRBJ2-5; D gene uncertain. CDR1 is SGHVS and CDR2 is FNYEAQ in the germline V gene. The CDR3 contains 13 residues. Trimming removed 2 bases at V and 4 bases at J, with 8 bases between. CDR3 residues: CASSLIQSETQYF. The CDR3 region has the DNA TGTGCCAGCAGCTTAATACAGTCAGAGACCCAGTACTTC.